This is a list of T cell receptor beta chains from one sample in a study of T cell responses to AZD1222 COVID-19 vaccine. Only in-frame clones appear in the TCRdb table, and some are missing; sequencing was by immunoSEQ multiplex PCR. Of 120,000 or so clones listed, about nine tenths were seen once; the top ten hold about 4.4%. Here the sequenced sample was peripheral blood, taken on day 0 of MenACWY control vaccination. The receptors here all came from an adult in good health. The CDR3 runs from the conserved cysteine through the conserved F or W. D genes are given only for firm matches. Size values are once, few and many counts, or a class for expanded clones, and some rows have none.

TRBV5-5,TRBD1,-,TRBJ1-5,TGTGCCAGCAGCTTGGGGCGGGCCACAGGGGGTCGAAATCAGCCCCAGCATTTT,CASSLGRATGGRNQPQHF
TRBV4-1,-,-,TRBJ2-6,TGCGCCAGCAGCCAAGAAGACAGCTCTGGGGCCAACGTCCTGACTTTC,CASSQEDSSGANVLTF
TRBV7-9,-,-,TRBJ2-2,TGTGCCAGCAGCTTAGGTGTTGGGACACGGATAAACACCGGGGAGCTGTTTTTT,CASSLGVGTRINTGELFF
TRBV13,TRBD2,-,TRBJ2-3,TGTGCCAGCAGCTTATTCGCGGGAGGGACAGATACGCAGTATTTT,CASSLFAGGTDTQYF
TRBV14,-,-,TRBJ1-2,TGTGCCAGCAGCCAAGATCGGCAGGGGATCGCTCTGGACTATGGCTACACCTTC,CASSQDRQGIALDYGYTF
TRBV5-1,-,-,TRBJ1-1,TGCGCCAGCAGCTTGGTTGGTTGGGGGACTGAAGCTTTCTTT,CASSLVGWGTEAFF
TRBV5-1,-,-,TRBJ2-6,TGCGCCAGCCGACTCAACTCTGGGGCCAACGTCCTGACTTTC,CASRLNSGANVLTF
TRBV7-2,TRBD1,-,TRBJ2-2,TGTGCCAGCAGCTGGCAGGGGGCAGGAGGGGAGCTGTTTTTT,CASSWQGAGGELFF
TRBV15,TRBD1,-,TRBJ1-4,TGTGCCACCAGCAGAGATGGGACAGGGGGAGGGGAAAAACTGTTTTTT,CATSRDGTGGGEKLFF
TRBV27,TRBD1,-,TRBJ2-7,TGTGCCAGCAGTTTATCTGGGACAGGGCCATACGAGCAGTACTTC,CASSLSGTGPYEQYF
TRBV7-9,TRBD2,-,TRBJ2-1,TGTGCCAGCAGCTTAGGGGGACTAGCGGGTGACGTGCAGTTCTTC,CASSLGGLAGDVQFF
TRBV10-3,-,-,TRBJ1-4,TGTGCCATCAGTTCAACTAATGAAAAACTGTTTTTT,CAISSTNEKLFF
TRBV28,TRBD1,few,TRBJ1-2,TGTGCCACCCTGGTCGTGGACAGGGATGGCTACACCTTC,CATLVVDRDGYTF
TRBV30,-,-,TRBJ2-7,TGTGCCCGCCGGCAGGGCCTATACGAGCAGTACTTC,CARRQGLYEQYF
TRBV6-5,TRBD1,-,TRBJ1-2,TGTGCCAGCAGTTACCAGGGGGCGCGTGGCTATGGCTACACCTTC,CASSYQGARGYGYTF
TRBV5-1,TRBD2,-,TRBJ2-1,TGCGCCAGCAGCTTGGCATGGGGCGGCGGGAGCTCCTACAATGAGCAGTTCTTC,CASSLAWGGGSSYNEQFF
TRBV5-1,TRBD2,-,TRBJ2-1,TGCGCCAGCAGCTTGGAGGGACTAACCAGCTACAATGAGCAGTTCTTC,CASSLEGLTSYNEQFF